Sequencing of this T cell receptor beta chain was carried out in a study of cytomegalovirus exposure and HLA in healthy donors. General observations from the study: It is likely that the observed cluster of highly shared sequence variants was a sequencing artifact. There were a few CMV-associated chains whose specificity for CMV antigens was confirmed in vitro. TCR beta sequences reportedly predicted most subjects' HLA-A and HLA-B alleles accurately. Certain indistinguishable V segments, among them TRBV6-2 and TRBV6-3, were excluded.

For this clone: Its antigen is not identified.

Primers: 60 Vbeta forward and 13 Jbeta reverse. Assay: immunoSEQ multiplex PCR; the TCRdb copy retains only in-frame clones and omits some. The sample has 150,000 to 200,000 clones, around 68% seen once. This CDR3 is 16 amino acids long. Germline V CDR1 and CDR2: SGHNT, YYREEE (reference sequence). The ends lost 0 bases at V and 7 bases at J; junction bases unmatched: 10. The sequencing input was PBMCs. The receptor was derived from a man aged 50-59 years in good health and CMV-seronegative. The chain couples TRBV5-4 to TRBJ1-2; 9 bases are shared with TRBD1. CDR3 bases: TGTGCCAGCAGCTTGGACCCCCGACAGGGGGGTCGTGGCTACACCTTC. Protein: CASSLDPRQGGRGYTF.